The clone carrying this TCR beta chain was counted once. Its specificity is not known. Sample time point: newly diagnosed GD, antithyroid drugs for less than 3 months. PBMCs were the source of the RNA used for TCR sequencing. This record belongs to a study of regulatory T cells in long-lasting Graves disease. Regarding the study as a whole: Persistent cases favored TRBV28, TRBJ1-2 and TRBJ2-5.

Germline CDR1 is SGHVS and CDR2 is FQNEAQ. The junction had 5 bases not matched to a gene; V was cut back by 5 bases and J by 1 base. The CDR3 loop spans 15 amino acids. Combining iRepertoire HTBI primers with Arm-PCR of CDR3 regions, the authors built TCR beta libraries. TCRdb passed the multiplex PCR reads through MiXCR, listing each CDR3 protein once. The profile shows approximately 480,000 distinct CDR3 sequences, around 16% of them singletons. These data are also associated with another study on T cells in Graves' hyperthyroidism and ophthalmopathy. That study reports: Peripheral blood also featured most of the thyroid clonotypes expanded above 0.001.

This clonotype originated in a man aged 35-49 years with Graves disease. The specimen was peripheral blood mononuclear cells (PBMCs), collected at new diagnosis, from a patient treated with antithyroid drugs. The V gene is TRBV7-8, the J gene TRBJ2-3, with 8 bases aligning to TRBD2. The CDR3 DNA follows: TGTGCCAGCAGCGAACTCGGGGGGGGCACAGATACGCAGTATTTT. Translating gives CASSELGGGTDTQYF.